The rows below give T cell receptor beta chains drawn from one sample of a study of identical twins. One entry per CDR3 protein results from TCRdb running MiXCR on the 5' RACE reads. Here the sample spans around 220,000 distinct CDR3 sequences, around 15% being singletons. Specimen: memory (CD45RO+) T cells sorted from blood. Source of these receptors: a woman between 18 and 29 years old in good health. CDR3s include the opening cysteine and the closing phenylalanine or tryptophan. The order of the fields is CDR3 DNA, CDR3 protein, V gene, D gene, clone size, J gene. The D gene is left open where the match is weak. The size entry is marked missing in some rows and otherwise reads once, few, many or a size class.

CDR3 DNA: TGCAGTGCTAGATTCATTTCCTACGAGCAGTACTTC
CDR3 protein: CSARFISYEQYF
V gene: TRBV20-1
D gene: -
clone size: -
J gene: TRBJ2-7

CDR3 DNA: TGTGCCAGCAGCTTTGGGTGGGACATCTCCCAGTACTTC
CDR3 protein: CASSFGWDISQYF
V gene: TRBV11-2
D gene: -
clone size: few
J gene: TRBJ2-5

CDR3 DNA: TGTGCCAGCAGCTTAGCCGGGGCGGGCGGTTCCTACGAGCAGTACTTC
CDR3 protein: CASSLAGAGGSYEQYF
V gene: TRBV7-2
D gene: -
clone size: many
J gene: TRBJ2-7

CDR3 DNA: TGTGCCAGCAGTGACGCCACGGGCCGCTACACCTTC
CDR3 protein: CASSDATGRYTF
V gene: TRBV6-4
D gene: -
clone size: few
J gene: TRBJ1-2

CDR3 DNA: TGCAGTGCCACTAGCGGGGAACTCTACAATGAGCAGTTCTTC
CDR3 protein: CSATSGELYNEQFF
V gene: TRBV20-1
D gene: TRBD2
clone size: few
J gene: TRBJ2-1

CDR3 DNA: TGTGCCAGCAGCTTAAGCCTAGACACCGGGGAGCCGTTTTTT
CDR3 protein: CASSLSLDTGEPFF
V gene: TRBV7-3
D gene: -
clone size: -
J gene: TRBJ2-2

CDR3 DNA: TGTGCCAGCAGTGAAGCGCGGGAGGGAGATACGCAGTATTTT
CDR3 protein: CASSEAREGDTQYF
V gene: TRBV2
D gene: TRBD2
clone size: many
J gene: TRBJ2-3

CDR3 DNA: TGTGCCAGCAGCTTGGGCAGGACCACAGATACGCAGTATTTT
CDR3 protein: CASSLGRTTDTQYF
V gene: TRBV5-5
D gene: -
clone size: few
J gene: TRBJ2-3

CDR3 DNA: TGTGCCAGCACCGATCTAGCGGGAGCGGAGAATGAGCAGTTCTTC
CDR3 protein: CASTDLAGAENEQFF
V gene: TRBV7-2
D gene: TRBD2
clone size: few
J gene: TRBJ2-1

CDR3 DNA: TGTGCCAGCACCCTTCAAACAGGGCTCATTCAGTACTTC
CDR3 protein: CASTLQTGLIQYF
V gene: TRBV2
D gene: -
clone size: few
J gene: TRBJ2-4

CDR3 DNA: TGTGCCAGCAGCAGACGGGACAGCTTTTATGGCTACACCTTC
CDR3 protein: CASSRRDSFYGYTF
V gene: TRBV5-6
D gene: TRBD1
clone size: -
J gene: TRBJ1-2

CDR3 DNA: TGCAGTGCTAGAGATGGGCCAGGGCGAAATGAGCAGTTCTTC
CDR3 protein: CSARDGPGRNEQFF
V gene: TRBV20-1
D gene: -
clone size: -
J gene: TRBJ2-1

CDR3 DNA: TGTGCCAGCAGTTACGAAGGGTTAACTGCACTTACGACTGAGCAGTTCTTC
CDR3 protein: CASSYEGLTALTTEQFF
V gene: TRBV6-5
D gene: -
clone size: few
J gene: TRBJ2-1

CDR3 DNA: TGTGCCAGCAGCCACTCCGCTACGCAGTATTTT
CDR3 protein: CASSHSATQYF
V gene: TRBV7-8
D gene: -
clone size: -
J gene: TRBJ2-3

CDR3 DNA: TGTGCCAGCAGCGTGGGAGCAGGCAGTGATGAAAAACTGTTTTTT
CDR3 protein: CASSVGAGSDEKLFF
V gene: TRBV9
D gene: -
clone size: -
J gene: TRBJ1-4

CDR3 DNA: TGTGCCATCAGGGAAGACTACGAGCAGTACTTC
CDR3 protein: CAIREDYEQYF
V gene: TRBV10-3
D gene: -
clone size: -
J gene: TRBJ2-7

CDR3 DNA: TGCAGCGTCCAGGGGTTGGATGAAAAACTGTTTTTT
CDR3 protein: CSVQGLDEKLFF
V gene: TRBV29-1
D gene: -
clone size: few
J gene: TRBJ1-4

CDR3 DNA: TGCGCCAGCAGCCAAGATTCGGCGGTCTATCGCACAGATACGCAGTATTTT
CDR3 protein: CASSQDSAVYRTDTQYF
V gene: TRBV4-3
D gene: -
clone size: -
J gene: TRBJ2-3

CDR3 DNA: TGTGCCAGCAGTTCCAACAGGGCTTTCGCTTTCTTT
CDR3 protein: CASSSNRAFAFF
V gene: TRBV12-3/TRBV12-4
D gene: -
clone size: few
J gene: TRBJ1-1

CDR3 DNA: TGCGCCAGCAGTGAGTATAGGGGAGCAGATACGCAGTATTTT
CDR3 protein: CASSEYRGADTQYF
V gene: TRBV10-1
D gene: -
clone size: few
J gene: TRBJ2-3

CDR3 DNA: TGCGCCAGCAGCTTAAGAGGGGGTCAAGAGACCCAGTACTTC
CDR3 protein: CASSLRGGQETQYF
V gene: TRBV5-1
D gene: -
clone size: -
J gene: TRBJ2-5

CDR3 DNA: TGTGCCAGCAGTCACTTGATTGCGGGGGGGGACACTGAAGCTTTCTTT
CDR3 protein: CASSHLIAGGDTEAFF
V gene: TRBV6-5
D gene: -
clone size: -
J gene: TRBJ1-1

CDR3 DNA: TGTGCCAGCCTTGCCGGGGCGAACACCGGGGAGCTGTTTTTT
CDR3 protein: CASLAGANTGELFF
V gene: TRBV12-3/TRBV12-4
D gene: -
clone size: -
J gene: TRBJ2-2

CDR3 DNA: TGTGCCAGCAGCTTGGCCCTTGGGACTAGCGGCTACGAGCAGTACTTC
CDR3 protein: CASSLALGTSGYEQYF
V gene: TRBV5-6
D gene: TRBD2
clone size: few
J gene: TRBJ2-7

CDR3 DNA: TGCAGCGTGGAAACTAGCGGGAGTGGCTACGAGCAGTACTTC
CDR3 protein: CSVETSGSGYEQYF
V gene: TRBV29-1
D gene: TRBD2
clone size: few
J gene: TRBJ2-7

CDR3 DNA: TGTGCCAGCCTCCGACAAGGACAAGGGAACACTGAAGCTTTCTTT
CDR3 protein: CASLRQGQGNTEAFF
V gene: TRBV7-3
D gene: -
clone size: many
J gene: TRBJ1-1

CDR3 DNA: TGCGCCAGCAGCCAAGAAGTTCTGGAGGCCTCCACAGATACGCAGTATTTT
CDR3 protein: CASSQEVLEASTDTQYF
V gene: TRBV4-3
D gene: -
clone size: few
J gene: TRBJ2-3

CDR3 DNA: TGCAGTGCTAGAGCCCCTGATGGCACAGATACGCAGTATTTT
CDR3 protein: CSARAPDGTDTQYF
V gene: TRBV20-1
D gene: -
clone size: few
J gene: TRBJ2-3

CDR3 DNA: TGTGCCTGGAGCAAGACTAGCGGGAGTTATGAGCAGTTCTTC
CDR3 protein: CAWSKTSGSYEQFF
V gene: TRBV30
D gene: TRBD2
clone size: -
J gene: TRBJ2-1

CDR3 DNA: TGCGCCAGCAGCTTGGGTCGGGCGCAGCCCTACGAGCAGTACTTC
CDR3 protein: CASSLGRAQPYEQYF
V gene: TRBV5-1
D gene: -
clone size: few
J gene: TRBJ2-7

CDR3 DNA: TGTGCCAGCAGTTTAGGCGGCCTCTCCTACAATGAGCAGTTCTTC
CDR3 protein: CASSLGGLSYNEQFF
V gene: TRBV12-3/TRBV12-4
D gene: -
clone size: many
J gene: TRBJ2-1

CDR3 DNA: TGTGCCAGCAGTCGAACAACAGGGGGGGGGGAGCAGTACTTC
CDR3 protein: CASSRTTGGGEQYF
V gene: TRBV6-1
D gene: -
clone size: few
J gene: TRBJ2-7

CDR3 DNA: TGTGCCTGGAGTGTAAGGGGTCACACTGAAGCTTTCTTT
CDR3 protein: CAWSVRGHTEAFF
V gene: TRBV30
D gene: -
clone size: few
J gene: TRBJ1-1

CDR3 DNA: TGCGCCAGCAGCTTGCGGGGCCAGGGGGTAGAGCCCCAGCATTTT
CDR3 protein: CASSLRGQGVEPQHF
V gene: TRBV5-1
D gene: TRBD1
clone size: -
J gene: TRBJ1-5

CDR3 DNA: TGCAGTGCTGGGGGACAGGGGGCAATAGATACGCAGTATTTT
CDR3 protein: CSAGGQGAIDTQYF
V gene: TRBV20-1
D gene: TRBD1
clone size: -
J gene: TRBJ2-3

CDR3 DNA: TGTGCCAGCAGTAAACCCCCAGGTTCCTACGAGCAGTACTTC
CDR3 protein: CASSKPPGSYEQYF
V gene: TRBV12-3/TRBV12-4
D gene: -
clone size: -
J gene: TRBJ2-7

CDR3 DNA: TGTGCCAGCAGCTTAAGGACAGGGGAGTTGGCTTTCTTT
CDR3 protein: CASSLRTGELAFF
V gene: TRBV5-6
D gene: TRBD1
clone size: -
J gene: TRBJ1-1

CDR3 DNA: TGTGCCAGCAGCAATTCCTACGAGCAGTACTTC
CDR3 protein: CASSNSYEQYF
V gene: TRBV7-2
D gene: -
clone size: -
J gene: TRBJ2-7

CDR3 DNA: TGTGCCAGCAGTTTAGTACTAGCGGGAGTGTACTTC
CDR3 protein: CASSLVLAGVYF
V gene: TRBV12-3/TRBV12-4
D gene: TRBD2
clone size: -
J gene: TRBJ2-7

CDR3 DNA: TGTGCCAGCAGCCCATGGACCAACTATGGCTACACCTTC
CDR3 protein: CASSPWTNYGYTF
V gene: TRBV6-1
D gene: -
clone size: many
J gene: TRBJ1-2

CDR3 DNA: TGTGCCAGCACTGAACTAGCGGGAGGACAAGATACGCAGTATTTT
CDR3 protein: CASTELAGGQDTQYF
V gene: TRBV6-1
D gene: TRBD2
clone size: -
J gene: TRBJ2-3

CDR3 DNA: TGCAGTGCAGGCCGGAACACCGGGGAGCTGTTTTTT
CDR3 protein: CSAGRNTGELFF
V gene: TRBV20-1
D gene: -
clone size: many
J gene: TRBJ2-2

CDR3 DNA: TGTGCCAGCAGGGAGCTACAGGGAACTAATGAAAAACTGTTTTTT
CDR3 protein: CASRELQGTNEKLFF
V gene: TRBV2
D gene: -
clone size: -
J gene: TRBJ1-4

CDR3 DNA: TGTGCCACCAGCAGAGTCAACAGGTACTATGGCTACACCTTC
CDR3 protein: CATSRVNRYYGYTF
V gene: TRBV15
D gene: -
clone size: few
J gene: TRBJ1-2

CDR3 DNA: TGTGCCAGCAGCCCCAGGAGGGCTGAAGCTTTCTTT
CDR3 protein: CASSPRRAEAFF
V gene: TRBV7-9
D gene: -
clone size: -
J gene: TRBJ1-1

CDR3 DNA: TGTGCCAGCAGCCATAACGGACAGGGACCCTACGAGCAGTACTTC
CDR3 protein: CASSHNGQGPYEQYF
V gene: TRBV11-3
D gene: TRBD1
clone size: -
J gene: TRBJ2-7

CDR3 DNA: TGTGCCAGAGAATACTTGGGAGGCATGGGTGAGCAGTTCTTC
CDR3 protein: CAREYLGGMGEQFF
V gene: TRBV7-9
D gene: -
clone size: few
J gene: TRBJ2-1